This T cell receptor (beta chain) was sequenced for a study of radiotherapy plus CTLA-4 blockade in lung cancer. CDR3 size: 16 residues. From germline, CDR1 is SQVTM and CDR2 ANQGSEA. V shed 6 bases and J shed 0 bases, with 15 bases lying between them. It was focal radiation plus CTLA-4 blockade with ipilimumab that patients with chemo-refractory metastatic non-small-cell lung cancer received. Profiling relied on immunoSEQ multiplex PCR, and the TCRdb table lists in-frame clones only, not all of them. The sample has fewer than 45,000 clones; over 60% are singletons. Specimen: peripheral blood, collected from a patient treated with radiotherapy plus ipilimumab. The V and J genes are TRBV29-1 and TRBJ2-6; tentative D call: TRBD2 (5 bases). The sequence was obtained from a human donor with non-small cell lung cancer who had stable disease on radiotherapy plus ipilimumab. CDR3 bases: TGCAGCGTACTTTCATATGGGAGCTCTGGGGCCAACGTCCTGACTTTC. Its protein product is CSVLSYGSSGANVLTF.